This TCR beta chain was obtained from a study of shared clonotypes between healthy human individuals. Study information: The people who gave samples were a couple of women and a few men aged 18 to 49. Study-level findings and limits: At large depth, rarefaction still showed sorted-subset sequencing to be incomplete.

Germline V gene sequence: CDR1 MDHEN, CDR2 SYDVKM. The CDR3 is made up of 12 amino acids. Trimming took off 5 bases at V and 6 bases at J, with 11 bases between the two ends. Produced via immunoSEQ multiplex PCR; TCRdb's table is partial and in-frame only. The sample consists of about 2.2 million clones, 90% to 95% of them appearing once. This clone was found once. Its target is not known. This same CDR3 is encoded by further DNA sequences in the sample. Naive CD8 cells lacked CD45RO, underwent positive selection for CCR7 and left out terminally differentiated effector memory CD45RA+ cells. Input material: naive CD8+ T cells from PBMCs. The chain employs TRBV28 and TRBJ2-7; the D gene is possibly TRBD1 (6 bases). This clonotype was sampled from a man between 18 and 29 years old in good health. Some clones in this sample may be carry-over from other donors' samples. The DNA for the CDR3 is TGTGCCAGCAGTCAGCCCAGGGGCGAGCAGTACTTC. Amino acid sequence: CASSQPRGEQYF.